The TCR beta chain described here comes from a study of blood T cell repertoires in COVID-19. About the research overall: Sites in the United States, Italy and Spain provided acute and convalescent COVID-19 samples. The cDNA or gDNA used as material had been derived from T cells, B-cell-depleted T cells, or PBMCs.

Clones were sequenced by immunoSEQ multiplex PCR, and TCRdb holds only the in-frame ones, with some missing. The sample includes about 170,000 clones, almost 85% of them seen just once. V dropped 4 bases and J dropped 5; count of bases not matched to a gene: 9. Germline V lookup: CDR1 KGHDR, CDR2 SFDVKD. The CDR3 contains 16 residues. The TCR sequence derives from an elderly woman with acute or convalescent COVID-19. The chain recombines TRBV24-1 with TRBJ2-3; the match to TRBD1 covers 9 bases. The sequencing sample was made of peripheral blood. CDR3: CATSDPGQGGGDTQYF. CDR3 bases: TGTGCCACCAGTGACCCGGGACAGGGTGGGGGAGATACGCAGTATTTT.